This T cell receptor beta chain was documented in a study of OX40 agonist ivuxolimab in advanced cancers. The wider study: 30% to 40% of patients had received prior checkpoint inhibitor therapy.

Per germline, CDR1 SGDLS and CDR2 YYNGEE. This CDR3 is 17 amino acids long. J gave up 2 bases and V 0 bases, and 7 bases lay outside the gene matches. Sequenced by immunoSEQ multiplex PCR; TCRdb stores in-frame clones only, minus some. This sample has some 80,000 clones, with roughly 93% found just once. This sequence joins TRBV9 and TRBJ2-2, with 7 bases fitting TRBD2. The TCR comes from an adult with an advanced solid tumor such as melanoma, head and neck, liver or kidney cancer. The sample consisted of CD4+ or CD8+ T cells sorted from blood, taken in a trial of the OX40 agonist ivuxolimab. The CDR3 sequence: CASSVGRSGTNTGELFF. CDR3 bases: TGTGCCAGCAGCGTAGGGAGGAGCGGGACTAACACCGGGGAGCTGTTTTTT. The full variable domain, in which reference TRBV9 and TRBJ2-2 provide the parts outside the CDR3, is DSGVTQTPKHLITATGQRVTLRCSPRSGDLSVYWYQQSLDQGLQFLIQYYNGEERAKGNILERFSAQQFPDLHSELNLSSLELGDSALYFCASSVGRSGTNTGELFFGEGSRLTVL.